Below, 12 T cell receptor beta chains from the same sample are listed, as sequenced in a study of blood T cell repertoires in COVID-19. Clones were sequenced by immunoSEQ multiplex PCR, and TCRdb holds only the in-frame ones, with some missing. The sample shows 100,000 to 150,000 clones, about 70% of them seen only once. Sequencing was done on a sample of peripheral blood. The receptors derive from a man older than 75 with COVID-19, enrolled during active disease.

The V gene is TRBV5-1, the J gene TRBJ2-5; perhaps TRBD2 as D (5 bases). This CDR3 is built from 15 residues. V lost 4 bases to trimming and J lost 3 bases, with 16 bases between them. CDR1 is SGHRS, CDR2 YFSETQ, per germline. The CDR3 spells CASSPSSSTEETQYF. The CDR3 DNA follows: TGCGCCAGCAGCCCTAGCAGTAGTACGGAAGAGACCCAGTACTTC.

The chain has TRBV9 and TRBJ1-5; possible D gene TRBD1, 5 bases. The germline gives CDR1 SGDLS, CDR2 YYNGEE. CDR3 length equals 14 residues. Trimming removed 3 bases at V and 5 bases at J, with 12 bases between. CDR3 nucleotide sequence: TGTGCCAGCAGCGGGGGGGTGGCTGATCAGCCCCAGCATTTT. Its protein product is CASSGGVADQPQHF.

V and J are TRBV6-4 and TRBJ2-7; 7 nucleotides line up with TRBD2. CDR1 is MRHNA and CDR2 is SNTAGT in the germline V gene. The CDR3 extends over 15 amino acids. V trimming: 0 bases; J trimming: 3 bases; junction bases outside the gene matches: 5. The CDR3 nucleotides read TGTGCCAGCAGTGACTCAGGAGCGGGGATCTACGAGCAGTACTTC. It codes for CASSDSGAGIYEQYF.

The chain joins TRBV6-5 to TRBJ2-1; no clear D gene. The germline V gene has CDR1 MNHEY and CDR2 SVGAGI. CDR3 length equals 13 residues. V was clipped by 10 bases and J by 0 bases, with 10 bases between them. Here the CDR3 reads CAIRSSSYNEQFF. CDR3 sequence (DNA): TGTGCCATCCGCTCTAGCTCCTACAATGAGCAGTTCTTC.

This clone was seen ten or more times. The chain links TRBV6-5 to TRBJ1-5; tentatively, D is TRBD1 (5 bases). V shed 0 bases and J shed 7 bases, with 10 bases lying between them. The CDR3 is 14 amino acids. CDR1 is MNHEY and CDR2 is SVGAGI in the germline V gene. The CDR3 nucleotides are TGTGCCAGCAGTTACTCGCAGGGTGGCCAGCCCCAGCATTTT. As protein: CASSYSQGGQPQHF.

The rearrangement joins TRBV14 to TRBJ2-1; 8 bases match TRBD2. The germline gives CDR1 SGHDN, CDR2 FVKESK. This CDR3 has 16 amino acids. V lost 4 bases and J lost 6; bases outside the gene matches: 11. The CDR3 spells CASSPQRLATLNEQFF. The CDR3 DNA follows: TGTGCCAGCAGCCCACAGAGACTAGCGACGCTCAATGAGCAGTTCTTC.

A word on this clone: This same CDR3 is encoded by further DNA sequences in the sample. V is TRBV6-5 and J is TRBJ2-7, with D maybe TRBD2 (5 bases). Germline CDR1 and CDR2: MNHEY and SVGAGI. The CDR3 covers 15 residues. Trimming stripped 0 bases from V and 0 bases from J, with 9 bases between. CDR3 in DNA: TGTGCCAGCAGTTACTCAGCAGGAGGCTCCTACGAGCAGTACTTC. It specifies CASSYSAGGSYEQYF.

The DNA of the CDR3 is TGTGCCAGCAGCTTAGTCACCGGGAGGGAGGGAAAGACCCAGTACTTC. Amino acids: CASSLVTGREGKTQYF. The chain is built from TRBV7-8 and TRBJ2-5, with 8 bases identical to TRBD2. J gave up 6 bases and V 1 base, and 10 bases lay outside the gene matches. Germline CDR1 is SGHVS and CDR2 is FQNEAQ. The CDR3 is 16 residues long.

V and J are TRBV5-1 and TRBJ2-7; no clear D gene. The length of the CDR3 is 14 residues. The V gene lost 1 base and the J gene lost 1 base, with 9 bases spanning the gap. Germline CDR1 and CDR2: SGHRS and YFSETQ. The CDR3 bases are TGCGCCAGCAGCTTGAGAGTGGAGTCCTACGAGCAGTACTTC. This gives the protein CASSLRVESYEQYF. The full variable domain, completed using reference TRBV5-1 and TRBJ2-7, is KAGVTQTPRYLIKTRGQQVTLSCSPISGHRSVSWYQQTPGQGLQFLFEYFSETQRNKGNFPGRFSGRQFSNSRSEMNVSTLELGDSALYLCASSLRVESYEQYFGPGTRLTVT.

The chain uses TRBV7-2 and TRBJ2-1, with 12 nucleotides matching TRBD2. The CDR3 is made up of 16 amino acids. The V and J ends lost 3 bases and 6 bases, in that order; junction bases with no gene match: 6. Germline V gene lookup returns CDR1 SGHTA and CDR2 FQGNSA. The chain's CDR3 is CASSFLSSGRANEQFF. In DNA form, the CDR3 reads TGTGCCAGCAGCTTTCTGTCTAGCGGGAGGGCCAATGAGCAGTTCTTC.

This clone came up a few times. The rearrangement uses TRBV3-1 (or the pseudogene TRBV3-2) and TRBJ1-1; the D is unclear. The V and J ends lost 0 bases and 0 bases respectively, with 8 bases between them. The CDR3 consists of 15 residues. Germline V gene sequence: CDR1 LGHDT, CDR2 YNNKEL (reference sequence). Here the CDR3 DNA reads TGTGCCAGCAGCCAAGATGAGTTCGTGAACACTGAAGCTTTCTTT. The encoded protein is CASSQDEFVNTEAFF.

This chain connects TRBV4-1 to TRBJ2-7; D call uncertain. V dropped 0 bases and J dropped 2 bases, with 8 bases sitting between them. Looked up from germline, CDR1 is MGHRA and CDR2 is YSYEKL. This CDR3 has 14 amino acids. Here the CDR3 DNA reads TGCGCCAGCAGCCAAGAAGGCAGGACCTACGAGCAGTACTTC. Translating it yields CASSQEGRTYEQYF.